This T cell receptor beta chain was observed in a study of blood T cell repertoires in COVID-19. Participant-reported clinical history was the basis for cohort assignment. The study counted Cohort 3 donors as recovered given two negative PCRs, clearance, or symptom resolution. Assay: immunoSEQ multiplex PCR; the TCRdb copy retains only in-frame clones and omits some. The sample includes 130,000 to 150,000 clones, roughly four fifths of them seen just once. This CDR3 spans 15 amino acids. The trim removed 5 bases at V and 5 bases at J, leaving 5 bases unmatched. CDR1 LNHDA and CDR2 SQIVND come from the germline V gene (reference sequence).

The chain is built from TRBV19 and TRBJ1-5; 11 positions match TRBD1. Sequencing was done on a sample of PBMCs or T cells enriched from blood (not recorded which). This clonotype was obtained from a man aged 50 or older who had recovered from COVID-19. CDR3 protein: CASSVGTGGYQPQHF. The CDR3 coding sequence is TGTGCCAGTAGTGTCGGGACAGGGGGGTATCAGCCCCAGCATTTT.